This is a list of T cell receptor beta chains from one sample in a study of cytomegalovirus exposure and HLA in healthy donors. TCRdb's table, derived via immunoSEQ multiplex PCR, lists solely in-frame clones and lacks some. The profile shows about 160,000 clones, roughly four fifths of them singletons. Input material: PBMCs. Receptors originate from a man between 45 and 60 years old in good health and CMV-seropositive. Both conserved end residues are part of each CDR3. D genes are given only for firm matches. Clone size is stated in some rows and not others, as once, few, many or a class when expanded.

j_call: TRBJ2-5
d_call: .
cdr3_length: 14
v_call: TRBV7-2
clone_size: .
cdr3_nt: TGTGCCAGCAGCTCAAGCTCGGGAGTAGAGACCCAGTACTTC
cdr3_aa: CASSSSSGVETQYF

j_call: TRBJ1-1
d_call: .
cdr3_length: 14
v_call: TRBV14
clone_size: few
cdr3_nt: TGTGCCAGCAGCCAGGCCAGGGGATCGATAAAAGCTTTCTTT
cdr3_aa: CASSQARGSIKAFF

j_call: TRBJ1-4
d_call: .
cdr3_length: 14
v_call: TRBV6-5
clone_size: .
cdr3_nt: TGTGCCAGCAGTTATCGGGGTTTTAATGAAAAACTGTTTTTT
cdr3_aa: CASSYRGFNEKLFF

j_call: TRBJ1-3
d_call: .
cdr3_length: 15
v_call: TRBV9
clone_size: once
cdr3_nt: TGTGCCAGCAGCGTAGCCGGGTTTCAAGGAGACACCATATATTTT
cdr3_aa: CASSVAGFQGDTIYF

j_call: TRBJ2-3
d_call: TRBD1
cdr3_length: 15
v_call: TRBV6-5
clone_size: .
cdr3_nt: TGTGCCAGCAGTCCACGGACAGGATGGACAGATACGCAGTATTTT
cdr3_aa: CASSPRTGWTDTQYF

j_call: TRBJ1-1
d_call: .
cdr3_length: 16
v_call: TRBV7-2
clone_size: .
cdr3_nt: TGTGCCAGCAGCTTAGTGGCAGGGACAATGAACACTGAAGCTTTCTTT
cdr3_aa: CASSLVAGTMNTEAFF

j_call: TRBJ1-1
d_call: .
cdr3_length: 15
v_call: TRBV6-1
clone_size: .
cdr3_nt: TGTGCCAGCAGTGAAGCTGCAGGGGCGGGCACTGAAGCTTTCTTT
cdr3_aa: CASSEAAGAGTEAFF

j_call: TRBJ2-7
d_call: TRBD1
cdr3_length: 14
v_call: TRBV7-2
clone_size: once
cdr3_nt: TGTGCCAGCAGCTTAATGACAGGGGGCTACGAGCAGTACTTC
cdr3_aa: CASSLMTGGYEQYF

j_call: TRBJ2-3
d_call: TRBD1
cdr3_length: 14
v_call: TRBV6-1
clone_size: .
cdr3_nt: TGTGCCAGCGCCGGACAGGGCCTCACAGATACGCAGTATTTT
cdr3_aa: CASAGQGLTDTQYF

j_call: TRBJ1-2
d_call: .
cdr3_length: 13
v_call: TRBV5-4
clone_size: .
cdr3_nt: TGTGCCAGCAGTTTACCCACTCCAGGGGGCTACACCTTC
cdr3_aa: CASSLPTPGGYTF

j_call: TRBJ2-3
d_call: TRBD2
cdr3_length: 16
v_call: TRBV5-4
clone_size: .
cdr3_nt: TGTGCCAGCAGCTTAAAACGGGAGGAAAGCACAGATACGCAGTATTTT
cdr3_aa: CASSLKREESTDTQYF

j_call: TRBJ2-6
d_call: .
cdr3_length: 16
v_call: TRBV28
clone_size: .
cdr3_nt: TGTGCCAGCAGTTCTAAAGGGAGGTCTGGGGCCAACGTCCTGACTTTC
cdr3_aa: CASSSKGRSGANVLTF

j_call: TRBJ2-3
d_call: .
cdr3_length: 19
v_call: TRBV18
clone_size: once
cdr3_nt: TGTGCCAGCTCACCACGATTTGATTTCAGGGGACCACGCACAGATACGCAGTATTTT
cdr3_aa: CASSPRFDFRGPRTDTQYF

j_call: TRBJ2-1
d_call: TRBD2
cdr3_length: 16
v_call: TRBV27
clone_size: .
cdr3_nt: TGTGCCAGCAGTTTAGTCGCAGCGGGAGTCTACAATGAGCAGTTCTTC
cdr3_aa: CASSLVAAGVYNEQFF

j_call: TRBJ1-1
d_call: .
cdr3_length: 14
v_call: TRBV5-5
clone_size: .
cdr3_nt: TGTGCCAGCAGCCCGCCCCGTAGGAACACTGAAGCTTTCTTT
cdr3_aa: CASSPPRRNTEAFF

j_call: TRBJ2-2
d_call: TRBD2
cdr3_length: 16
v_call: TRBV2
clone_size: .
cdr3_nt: TGTGCCAGCAGTGAGACTAGCGGGAGTAACACCGGGGAGCTGTTTTTT
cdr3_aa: CASSETSGSNTGELFF

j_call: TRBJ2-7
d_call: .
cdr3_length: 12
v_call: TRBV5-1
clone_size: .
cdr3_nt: TGCGCCAGCGGGTCAGGTAACTACGAGCAGTACTTC
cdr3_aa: CASGSGNYEQYF

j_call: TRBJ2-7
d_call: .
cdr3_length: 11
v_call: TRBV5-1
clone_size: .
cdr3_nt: TGCGCCAGCCGCCTCGAGGGCGAGCAGTACTTC
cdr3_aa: CASRLEGEQYF

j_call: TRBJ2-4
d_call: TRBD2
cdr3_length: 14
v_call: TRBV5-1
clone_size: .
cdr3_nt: TGCGCCAGCAGCATAGCGGGTGGGAGAAACATTCAGTACTTC
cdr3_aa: CASSIAGGRNIQYF

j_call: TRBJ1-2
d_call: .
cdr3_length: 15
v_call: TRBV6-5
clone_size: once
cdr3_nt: TGTGCCAGCAGTCTTTACCGGGGACAAAACTATGGCTACACCTTC
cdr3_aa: CASSLYRGQNYGYTF

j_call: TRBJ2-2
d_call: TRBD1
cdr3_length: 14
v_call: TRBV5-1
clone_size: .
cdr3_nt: TGCGCCAGCAGCTTGCCAGGGGGCGCCGGGGAGCTGTTTTTT
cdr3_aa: CASSLPGGAGELFF

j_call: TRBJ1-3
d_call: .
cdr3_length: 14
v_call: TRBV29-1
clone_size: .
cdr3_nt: TGCAGCGTCAATGGGGCTAACTCTGGAAACACCATATATTTT
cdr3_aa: CSVNGANSGNTIYF

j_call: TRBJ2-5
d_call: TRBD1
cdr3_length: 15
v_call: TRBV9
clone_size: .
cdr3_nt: TGTGCCAGCAGCGTAGGACAGGGGGCTTTGTCGGAGCAGTACTTC
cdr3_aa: CASSVGQGALSEQYF

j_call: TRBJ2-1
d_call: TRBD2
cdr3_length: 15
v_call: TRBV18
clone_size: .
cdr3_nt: TGTGCCAGCTCCTCGGGAACTAGCGGGATTAGTGAGCAGTTCTTC
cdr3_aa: CASSSGTSGISEQFF

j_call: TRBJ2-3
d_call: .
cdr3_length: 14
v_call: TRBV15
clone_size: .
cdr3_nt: TGTGCCACCAGCAGAGATCTCCTCGCAGATACGCAGTATTTT
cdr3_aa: CATSRDLLADTQYF

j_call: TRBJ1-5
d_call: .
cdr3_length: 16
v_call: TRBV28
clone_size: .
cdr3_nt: TGTGCCAGCAGTTCGGCCGGGACACCAAGCAATCAGCCCCAGCATTTT
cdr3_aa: CASSSAGTPSNQPQHF

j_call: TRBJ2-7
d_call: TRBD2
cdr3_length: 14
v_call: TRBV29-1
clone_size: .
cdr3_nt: TGCAGCGCCGGCCGGCGGGAGGTCCCTTACGAGCAGTACTTC
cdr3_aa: CSAGRREVPYEQYF

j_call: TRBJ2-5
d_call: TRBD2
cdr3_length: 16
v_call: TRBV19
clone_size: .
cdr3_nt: TGTGCCAGTAGTATAGGGAGAGCGGGGGCCCAAGAGACCCAGTACTTC
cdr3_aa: CASSIGRAGAQETQYF

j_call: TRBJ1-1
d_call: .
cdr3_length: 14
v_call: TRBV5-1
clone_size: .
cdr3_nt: TGCGCCAGCAGCTTGATGGGGGGGGGAACTGAAGCTTTCTTT
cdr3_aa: CASSLMGGGTEAFF

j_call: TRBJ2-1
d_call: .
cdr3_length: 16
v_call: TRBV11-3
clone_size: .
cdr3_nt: TGTGCCAGCAGCTTAGATCCCCCCTCCTCCTACAATGAGCAGTTCTTC
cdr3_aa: CASSLDPPSSYNEQFF

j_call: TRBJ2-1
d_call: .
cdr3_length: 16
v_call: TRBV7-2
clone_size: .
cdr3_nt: TGTGCCAGCAGCTCCCCTTGGAGGTTCTCCTACAATGAGCAGTTCTTC
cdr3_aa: CASSSPWRFSYNEQFF

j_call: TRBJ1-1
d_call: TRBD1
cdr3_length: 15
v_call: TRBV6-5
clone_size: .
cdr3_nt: TGTGCCAGCAGCGTACAGGGGGCGATGGTCACTGAAGCTTTCTTT
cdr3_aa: CASSVQGAMVTEAFF

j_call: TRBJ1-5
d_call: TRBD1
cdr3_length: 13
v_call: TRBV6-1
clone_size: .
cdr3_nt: TGTGCCAGCACGGGGACAGTCGACCAGCCCCAGCATTTT
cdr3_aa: CASTGTVDQPQHF

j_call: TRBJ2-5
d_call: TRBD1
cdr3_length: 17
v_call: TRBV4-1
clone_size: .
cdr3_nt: TGCGCCAGCAGCCAAGATCGACAGGGGCTATCCGGGGAGACCCAGTACTTC
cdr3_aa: CASSQDRQGLSGETQYF

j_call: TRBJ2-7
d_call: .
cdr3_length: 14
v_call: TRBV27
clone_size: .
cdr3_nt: TGTGCCAGCAGGACCCACAGGGACTCCTACGAGCAGTACTTC
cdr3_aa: CASRTHRDSYEQYF

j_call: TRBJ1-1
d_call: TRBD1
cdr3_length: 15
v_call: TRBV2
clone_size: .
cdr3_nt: TGTGCCAGCAGTGAAGCCGGGACAGCGAACACTGAAGCTTTCTTT
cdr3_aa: CASSEAGTANTEAFF

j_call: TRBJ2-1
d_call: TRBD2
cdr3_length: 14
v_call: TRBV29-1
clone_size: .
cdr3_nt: TGCAGCGCGCCTGGCGGGAGGATCAACAATGAGCAGTTCTTC
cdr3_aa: CSAPGGRINNEQFF

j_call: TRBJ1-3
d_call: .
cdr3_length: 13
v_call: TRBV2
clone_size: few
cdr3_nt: TGTGCCAGCAGTTATGAAGGACAGTACACCATATATTTT
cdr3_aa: CASSYEGQYTIYF

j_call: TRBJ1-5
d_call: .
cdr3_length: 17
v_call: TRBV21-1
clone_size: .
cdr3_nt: TGTGCCAGCAGCAAAGGGGTTGGGGACAGGGGTAATCAGCCCCAGCATTTT
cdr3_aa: CASSKGVGDRGNQPQHF

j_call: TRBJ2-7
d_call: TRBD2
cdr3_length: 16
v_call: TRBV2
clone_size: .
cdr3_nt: TGTGCCAGCAGTCCGGACCACGGACTAGCGCCCAGCGAGCAGTACTTC
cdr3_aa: CASSPDHGLAPSEQYF

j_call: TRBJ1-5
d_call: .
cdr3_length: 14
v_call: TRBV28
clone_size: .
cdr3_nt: TGTGCCAGCAGTTTCCTCCCGGGAGGTCAGCCCCAGCATTTT
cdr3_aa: CASSFLPGGQPQHF

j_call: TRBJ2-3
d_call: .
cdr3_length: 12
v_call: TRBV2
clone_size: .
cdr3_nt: TGTGCCAGCGACAGAAGCACAGATACGCAGTATTTT
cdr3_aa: CASDRSTDTQYF

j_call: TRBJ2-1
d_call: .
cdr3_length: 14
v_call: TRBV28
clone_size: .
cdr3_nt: TGTGCCAGCAGTAGCAGGGTTCCTGGCGATGAGCAGTTCTTC
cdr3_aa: CASSSRVPGDEQFF